Listed here are 24 T cell receptor beta chains from one sample, sequenced in a study of OX40 agonist ivuxolimab in advanced cancers. The table came from immunoSEQ multiplex PCR; TCRdb's copy has only in-frame clones and leaves some out. The profile shows around 22,000 clones, approximately 87% of them singletons. The sample was CD4+ or CD8+ T cells sorted from blood, taken in a trial of the OX40 agonist ivuxolimab. The receptors were sampled from an adult with an advanced solid tumor such as melanoma, head and neck, liver or kidney cancer.

The chain couples TRBV29-1 to TRBJ2-3, with D uncertain. The V gene lost 1 base and the J gene lost 0 bases, with 11 bases spanning the gap. There are 15 residues in the CDR3. Germline V gives CDR1 SQVTM, CDR2 ANQGSEA. Here the CDR3 reads CSVEGIPSSTDTQYF. DNA of the CDR3: TGCAGCGTTGAAGGCATACCGTCTAGCACAGATACGCAGTATTTT.

In its sample, this clone was seen a few times. The rearrangement links TRBV11-3 to TRBJ2-1, with unresolved D. Germline V gene lookup returns CDR1 SGHNT and CDR2 YENEEA. Trimming took off 2 bases at V and 6 bases at J, with 11 bases between the two ends. This CDR3 spans 14 amino acids. The DNA for the CDR3 is TGTGCCAGCAGCTTACGTGGGTCGACCAATGAGCAGTTCTTC. Amino acids: CASSLRGSTNEQFF.

This clone is labeled as medium-sized. V usage is TRBV9 and J usage is TRBJ1-5; D is uncertain. The CDR3 is 14 residues long. CDR1 is SGDLS and CDR2 is YYNGEE in the germline V gene. V was clipped by 4 bases and J by 0 bases, with 8 bases between them. CDR3: CASSTQDSNQPQHF. CDR3 DNA: TGTGCCAGCAGCACCCAAGATAGCAATCAGCCCCAGCATTTT.

J is TRBJ1-2 and V is TRBV29-1; D might be TRBD1 (5 bases). Germline CDR1 SQVTM, CDR2 ANQGSEA. The CDR3 covers 12 residues. V lost 3 bases and J 3 bases, leaving 8 bases between the germline ends. This CDR3 is CSVEAGDYGYTF. The CDR3, as DNA: TGCAGCGTTGAGGCGGGGGACTATGGCTACACCTTC.

The chain carries TRBV2 and TRBJ2-2; D is perhaps TRBD1 (5 bases). Germline CDR1 is SNHLY and CDR2 is FYNNEI. The CDR3 is 15 residues long. The V end was cut by 10 bases, the J end by 2 bases, with 17 bases between. CDR3 loop: CAILGQGVNTGELFF. DNA of the CDR3: TGTGCCATCTTAGGGCAGGGCGTAAACACCGGGGAGCTGTTTTTT.

This clone showed up just once. V usage is TRBV27 and J usage is TRBJ1-5; TRBD1 is a possible D gene (5 bases). CDR1 is MNHEY and CDR2 is SMNVEV in the germline V gene (reference sequence). The CDR3 is 13 residues long. The V end was cut by 0 bases, the J end by 9 bases, with 9 bases between. The CDR3: CASSLSGGRPQHF. The DNA for the CDR3 is TGTGCCAGCAGTTTATCGGGGGGTCGGCCCCAGCATTTT.

The chain has TRBV21-1 and TRBJ1-5. TRBV21-1 is classified as a pseudogene. This CDR3 is built from 15 residues. CDR3 sequence (DNA): TGTGCCAGCAGCAATGCCGGATATAGCAATCAGCCCCAGCATTTT. This sequence encodes CASSNAGYSNQPQHF.

V is TRBV7-6 and J is TRBJ2-5, with TRBD2 identical over 8 bases. The J call is in doubt because the DNA end fits TRBJ2-7 better. The germline CDR1 and CDR2 sequences are SGHVS and FNYEAQ. The CDR3 extends over 16 amino acids. This CDR3 reads CASSLERSGGPYEQYF. The CDR3 DNA follows: TGTGCCAGCAGCTTAGAAAGGAGCGGGGGACCCTACGAGCAGTACTTC.

The chain couples TRBV4-2 to TRBJ2-2; D may match TRBD1 or TRBD2 (5 bases each). This CDR3 region has 14 residues. V lost 1 base to trimming and J lost 6 bases, with 9 bases between them. Germline loops: CDR1 LGHNA, CDR2 YNFKEQ. The CDR3 region is CASSQVRDAGELFF. In DNA form, the CDR3 reads TGTGCCAGCAGCCAAGTCAGGGACGCCGGGGAGCTGTTTTTT.

The chain carries TRBV9 and TRBJ2-7; D not certain. Germline V lookup: CDR1 SGDLS, CDR2 YYNGEE. V lost 0 bases, J lost 7 bases, and 5 bases lay in between. The CDR3 spans 11 residues. The CDR3 region has the DNA TGTGCCAGCAGCGTAGGGGGTGAGCAGTACTTC. The encoded protein is CASSVGGEQYF.

This chain connects TRBV19 to TRBJ1-2, with D uncertain. V lost 9 bases to trimming and J lost 4 bases, with 6 bases between them. The germline V gene has CDR1 LNHDA and CDR2 SQIVND (reference sequence). The CDR3 runs 10 residues. The chain's CDR3 is CASYSYGYTF. The DNA of the CDR3 is TGTGCCAGCTACAGCTATGGCTACACCTTC.

The rearrangement links TRBV28 to TRBJ2-2; a weak D match, TRBD1 (5 bases). In germline, CDR1 is MDHEN, CDR2 SYDVKM. V lost 5 bases to trimming and J lost 1 base, with 8 bases between them. The CDR3 extends over 14 amino acids. The CDR3 protein is CASSLTGNTGELFF. The CDR3 nucleotides are TGTGCCAGCAGTCTTACAGGGAACACCGGGGAGCTGTTTTTT.

This clone has at least ten counts. The chain is built from TRBV7-2 and TRBJ2-1, with D possibly matching TRBD2 (5 bases). Trimming stripped 5 bases from V and 9 bases from J, with 14 bases between. The CDR3 extends over 13 amino acids. Germline lookup yields CDR1 SGHTA and CDR2 FQGNSA. The CDR3 reads CASSNGELGEQFF. CDR3 coding DNA: TGTGCCAGCAGCAACGGGGAGTTAGGTGAGCAGTTCTTC.

The rearrangement links TRBV7-3 to TRBJ2-7; 8 nucleotides agree with TRBD2. The CDR3 covers 13 residues. The J segment lost 6 bases and the V segment lost 6 bases, leaving 7 bases of the junction unmatched. Per the germline V gene, CDR1 is SGHTA and CDR2 is FQGTGA. CDR3 nucleotides: TGTGCCAGCAGTTCGAGCGGGAGCAGCGAGCAGTACTTC. It encodes CASSSSGSSEQYF.

This chain connects TRBV7-9 to TRBJ2-7, with TRBD2 matching 7 bases. J gave up 2 bases and V 5 bases, and 6 bases lay outside the gene matches. CDR1 SEHNR and CDR2 FQNEAQ come from the germline V gene (reference sequence). This CDR3 region has 14 residues. The CDR3 here is CASSQRDGTYEQYF. The DNA of the CDR3 is TGTGCCAGCAGCCAGCGGGACGGCACCTACGAGCAGTACTTC.

The gene calls are TRBV5-1 and TRBJ2-3, with 13 bases matching TRBD2. With 4 bases clipped from V and 4 bases from J, the junction kept 12 bases outside the gene matches. From germline, CDR1 is SGHRS and CDR2 YFSETQ. The CDR3 is made up of 18 amino acids. The CDR3 here is CASSVTSGRALGADTQYF. Written as DNA, the CDR3 is TGCGCCAGCAGCGTCACTAGCGGGAGGGCCCTCGGGGCAGATACGCAGTATTTT.

This clone came up once. The chain employs TRBV28 and TRBJ2-5; TRBD1 agrees at 8 bases. The end of the DNA aligns better with TRBJ2-7, so the J call may be wrong. The CDR3 runs to 19 residues. The germline V gene encodes CDR1 MDHEN and CDR2 SYDVKM. The CDR3 here is CASSTSLSLGQGAPYEQYF. DNA for the CDR3: TGTGCCAGCAGTACATCCCTTTCTTTGGGGCAGGGGGCGCCCTACGAGCAGTACTTC.

The V call is TRBV7-9, the J call TRBJ1-5, with D perhaps TRBD1 (6 bases). The germline V gene encodes CDR1 SEHNR and CDR2 FQNEAQ (reference sequence). The length of the CDR3 is 14 residues. Trimming removed 5 bases at V and 10 bases at J, with 18 bases between. Written as DNA, the CDR3 is TGTGCCAGCAGCATCTCAGGGGCACCTGAACCCCAGCATTTT. Protein: CASSISGAPEPQHF.

V and J are TRBV9 and TRBJ2-2, with TRBD2 matching 7 bases. The CDR3 totals 13 residues. The germline V gene has CDR1 SGDLS and CDR2 YYNGEE. The V gene end was trimmed by 6 bases and the J gene end by 6 bases; junction bases not matched to a gene: 5. The CDR3 protein is CASTLGGSGELFF. The CDR3 DNA follows: TGTGCCAGCACCTTGGGAGGGTCCGGGGAGCTGTTTTTT. The full variable domain, with the rest looked up from reference TRBV9 and TRBJ2-2, is DSGVTQTPKHLITATGQRVTLRCSPRSGDLSVYWYQQSLDQGLQFLIQYYNGEERAKGNILERFSAQQFPDLHSELNLSSLELGDSALYFCASTLGGSGELFFGEGSRLTVL.

The J gene is TRBJ2-7, the V gene TRBV28; D not resolved. This CDR3 has 12 residues. The V end lost 3 bases, the J end lost 2 bases, and 5 bases lay between the germline ends. Per germline, CDR1 MDHEN and CDR2 SYDVKM. The DNA for the CDR3 is TGTGCCAGCAGTTTTCCGACCTACGAGCAGTACTTC. This codes for CASSFPTYEQYF. The full variable domain, with the rest looked up from reference TRBV28 and TRBJ2-7, is DVKVTQSSRYLVKRTGEKVFLECVQDMDHENMFWYRQDPGLGLRLIYFSYDVKMKEKGDIPEGYSVSREKKERFSLILESASTNQTSMYLCASSFPTYEQYFGPGTRLTVT.

The DNA for the CDR3 is TGTGCCAGCAGACGACTAGTGACTGGGGCCAACGTCCTGACTTTC. Translating gives CASRRLVTGANVLTF. The J gene is TRBJ2-6, the V gene TRBV28, with TRBD2 as a possible D gene (6 bases). Germline CDR1 MDHEN, CDR2 SYDVKM. Trimming left V 6 bases short and J 2 bases short, with 11 bases between. The CDR3 loop spans 15 amino acids.

The chain joins TRBV29-1 to TRBJ2-1; 13 nucleotides align to TRBD2. CDR1 is SQVTM and CDR2 is ANQGSEA in the germline V gene. The trim removed 1 base at V and 9 bases at J, leaving 6 bases unmatched. CDR3 length: 15 residues. CDR3 sequence reads: CSVEGGLAGVGEQFF. CDR3 bases: TGCAGCGTTGAAGGCGGACTAGCGGGAGTGGGTGAGCAGTTCTTC.

CDR3 nucleotides: TGTGCCAGCAGTTTATACGTGCGGAACACTGAAGCTTTCTTT. Translation: CASSLYVRNTEAFF. The chain employs TRBV28 and TRBJ1-1; D is unclear. The CDR3 extends over 14 amino acids. V dropped 1 base and J dropped 1 base, with 7 bases sitting between them. Germline V gives CDR1 MDHEN, CDR2 SYDVKM.

By share of the sample, this clone is medium-sized. The chain is built from TRBV5-4 and TRBJ2-7; D perhaps matches TRBD2 (6 bases). Between the trimmed V and J ends, which lost 6 bases and 2 bases, there was a span of 12 bases. The CDR3 extends over 13 amino acids. The germline CDR1 and CDR2 sequences are SGHNT and YYREEE (reference sequence). The CDR3 nucleotides read TGTGCCAGCACCGACACGGGGGCCTACGAGCAGTACTTC. The encoded protein is CASTDTGAYEQYF.